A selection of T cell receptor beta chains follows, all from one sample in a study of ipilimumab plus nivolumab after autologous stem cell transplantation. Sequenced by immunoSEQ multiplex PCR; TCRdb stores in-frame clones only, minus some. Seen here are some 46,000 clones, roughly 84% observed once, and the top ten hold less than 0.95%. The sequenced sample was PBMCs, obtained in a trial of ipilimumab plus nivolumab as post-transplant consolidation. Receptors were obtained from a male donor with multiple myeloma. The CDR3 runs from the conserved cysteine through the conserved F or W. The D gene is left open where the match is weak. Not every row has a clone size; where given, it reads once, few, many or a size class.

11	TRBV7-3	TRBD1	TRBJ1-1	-	CASDRVTEAFF	TGTGCCAGCGACAGGGTCACTGAAGCTTTCTTT
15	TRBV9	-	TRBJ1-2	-	CASSLLQGSNYGYTF	TGTGCCAGCAGCCTTTTACAGGGATCTAACTATGGCTACACCTTC
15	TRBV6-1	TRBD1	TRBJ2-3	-	CASSVRQGETDTQYF	TGTGCCAGCAGTGTTAGACAGGGCGAGACAGATACGCAGTATTTT
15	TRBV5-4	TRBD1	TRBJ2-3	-	CASSLVQGATDTQYF	TGTGCCAGCAGCTTGGTACAGGGGGCAACAGATACGCAGTATTTT
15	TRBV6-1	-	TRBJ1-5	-	CASIQGGGRDQPQHF	TGTGCCAGCATCCAAGGAGGGGGAAGAGATCAGCCCCAGCATTTT
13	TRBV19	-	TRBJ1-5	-	CASSKDREEPQHF	TGTGCCAGTAGTAAGGACCGCGAGGAGCCCCAGCATTTT
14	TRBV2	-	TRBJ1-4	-	CASSDLSTNEKLFF	TGTGCCAGCAGTGATCTCTCAACTAATGAAAAACTGTTTTTT
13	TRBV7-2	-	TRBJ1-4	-	CASSSRELEKLFF	TGTGCCAGCAGCTCCCGGGAATTGGAAAAACTGTTTTTT
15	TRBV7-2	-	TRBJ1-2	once	CASRTFSNPDEGYTF	TGTGCCAGCAGAACATTTTCAAATCCGGACGAGGGCTACACCTTC
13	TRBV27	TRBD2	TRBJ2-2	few	CASAGGPDGELFF	TGTGCCAGCGCGGGGGGGCCGGACGGGGAGCTGTTTTTT
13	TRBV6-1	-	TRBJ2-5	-	CASSEGYQETQYF	TGTGCCAGCAGTGAAGGCTACCAAGAGACCCAGTACTTC
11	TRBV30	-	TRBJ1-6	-	CAWSTGTDLHF	TGTGCCTGGAGTACCGGGACTGACCTCCACTTT
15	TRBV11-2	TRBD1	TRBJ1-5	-	CASSQGGQVNQPQHF	TGTGCCAGCAGCCAGGGGGGGCAGGTAAATCAGCCCCAGCATTTT
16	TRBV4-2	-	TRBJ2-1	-	CASSQDFSSGYNEQFF	TGTGCCAGCAGCCAAGATTTCTCCAGCGGTTACAATGAGCAGTTCTTC
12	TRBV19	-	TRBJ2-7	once	CASSIGNYEQYF	TGTGCCAGTAGTATCGGCAATTACGAGCAGTACTTC
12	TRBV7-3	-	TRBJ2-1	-	CASSRGSDEQFF	TGTGCCAGCAGCCGGGGATCGGATGAGCAGTTCTTC
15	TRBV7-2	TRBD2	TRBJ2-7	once	CASSLHGTSGDEQYF	TGTGCCAGCAGCTTACACGGGACTAGCGGGGACGAGCAGTACTTC
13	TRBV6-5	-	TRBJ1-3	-	CASSSRSGNTIYF	TGTGCCAGCAGTTCGAGATCTGGAAACACCATATATTTT
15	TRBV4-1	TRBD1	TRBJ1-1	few	CASSQDRQGPTEAFF	TGCGCCAGCAGCCAAGACCGACAGGGGCCCACTGAAGCTTTCTTT
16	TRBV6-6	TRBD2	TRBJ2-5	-	CASSYSTSGRVETQYF	TGTGCCAGCAGTTACTCGACTAGCGGGAGAGTAGAGACCCAGTACTTC
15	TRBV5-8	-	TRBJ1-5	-	CASSLGKSLNQPQHF	TGTGCCAGCAGCTTGGGGAAAAGTCTCAATCAGCCCCAGCATTTT
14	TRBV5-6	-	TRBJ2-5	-	CASSTRDLRLEQYF	TGTGCCAGCAGCACCCGGGACCTCCGTCTTGAGCAGTACTTC
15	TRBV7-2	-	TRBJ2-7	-	CASSGGWGSSYEQYF	TGTGCCAGCAGCGGGGGTTGGGGGAGCTCCTACGAGCAGTACTTC
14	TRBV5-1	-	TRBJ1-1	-	CASSLTARGTEAFF	TGCGCCAGCAGCCTTACGGCGAGGGGCACTGAAGCTTTCTTT
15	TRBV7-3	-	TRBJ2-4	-	CASSPSGAGENIQYF	TGTGCCAGCAGCCCGAGTGGGGCCGGGGAGAACATTCAGTACTTC
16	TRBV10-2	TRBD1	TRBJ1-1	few	CASSESFTQGMTEAFF	TGCGCCAGCAGTGAGTCTTTTACACAGGGGATGACTGAAGCTTTCTTT
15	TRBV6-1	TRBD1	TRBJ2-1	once	CASSAGQGASNEQFF	TGTGCCAGCAGTGCGGGACAGGGGGCTTCCAATGAGCAGTTCTTC
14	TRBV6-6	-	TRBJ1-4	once	CATSRGSSNEKLFF	TGTGCCACCTCCAGGGGCTCCTCTAATGAAAAACTGTTTTTT
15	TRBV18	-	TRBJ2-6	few	CASSSDRAGANVLTF	TGTGCCAGCTCCTCGGACCGGGCTGGGGCCAACGTCCTGACTTTC
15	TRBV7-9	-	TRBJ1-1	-	CASSLEAVMNTEAFF	TGTGCCAGCAGCTTAGAGGCAGTGATGAACACTGAAGCTTTCTTT
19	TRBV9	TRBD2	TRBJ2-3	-	CASSVGVAGDHISTDTQYF	TGTGCCAGCAGCGTAGGGGTAGCGGGGGACCACATTAGCACAGATACGCAGTATTTT
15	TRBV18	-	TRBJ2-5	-	CASSLDTGIQETQYF	TGTGCCAGCTCACTCGACACAGGTATTCAAGAGACCCAGTACTTC
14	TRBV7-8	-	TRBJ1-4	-	CASNRAISREKLFF	TGTGCCAGCAACCGCGCCATAAGTCGGGAAAAACTGTTTTTT
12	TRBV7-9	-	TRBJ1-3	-	CATSGSGNTIYF	TGTGCCACCTCGGGCTCTGGAAACACCATATATTTT
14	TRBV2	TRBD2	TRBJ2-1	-	CATTGLRGGYEQFF	TGTGCCACGACAGGGTTGCGGGGGGGCTATGAGCAGTTCTTC
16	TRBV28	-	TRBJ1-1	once	CASRSFAGTLNTEAFF	TGTGCCAGCAGATCCTTCGCAGGGACTTTGAACACTGAAGCTTTCTTT
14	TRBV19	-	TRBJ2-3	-	CASSIPGTTDTQYF	TGTGCCAGTAGTATTCCCGGGACCACAGATACGCAGTATTTT
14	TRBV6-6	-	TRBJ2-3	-	CASRTGTSTDTQYF	TGTGCCAGCAGGACAGGCACTAGCACAGATACGCAGTATTTT
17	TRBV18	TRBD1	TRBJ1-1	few	CASSPWTGGKFHTEAFF	TGTGCCAGCTCACCGTGGACAGGGGGAAAGTTTCACACTGAAGCTTTCTTT
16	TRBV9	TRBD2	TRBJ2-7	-	CASSVGGLAGPYEQYF	TGTGCCAGCAGCGTAGGGGGACTAGCGGGCCCCTACGAGCAGTACTTC
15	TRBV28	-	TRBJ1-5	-	CASSFDRYSNQPQHF	TGTGCCAGCAGTTTTGACAGGTATAGCAATCAGCCCCAGCATTTT
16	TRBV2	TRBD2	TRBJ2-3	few	CASSEDAGGSTDTQYF	TGTGCCAGCAGTGAAGACGCGGGAGGTTCCACAGATACGCAGTATTTT
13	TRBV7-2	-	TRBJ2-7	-	CASSRGPTYEQYF	TGTGCCAGCAGCCGCGGACCGACCTACGAGCAGTACTTC
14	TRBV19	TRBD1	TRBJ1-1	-	CASSPWDRGTEAFF	TGTGCCAGTAGTCCTTGGGACAGGGGGACTGAAGCTTTCTTT
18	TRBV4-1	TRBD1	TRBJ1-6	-	CASSQPPGTGNHNSPLHF	TGCGCCAGCAGCCAACCTCCGGGGACAGGGAACCATAATTCACCCCTCCACTTT
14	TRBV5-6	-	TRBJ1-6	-	CASSLEGSGSPLHF	TGTGCCAGCAGCTTGGAAGGGAGCGGGTCACCCCTCCACTTT
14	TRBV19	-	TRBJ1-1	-	CASSIVQLNTEAFF	TGTGCCAGTAGTATAGTGCAGCTTAACACTGAAGCTTTCTTT
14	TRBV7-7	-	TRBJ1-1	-	CAIRGPDPNTEAFF	TGTGCCATCCGAGGGCCGGATCCAAACACTGAAGCTTTCTTT
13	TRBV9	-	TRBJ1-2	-	CASSENREDGYTF	TGTGCCAGCAGCGAGAACAGGGAGGATGGCTACACCTTC
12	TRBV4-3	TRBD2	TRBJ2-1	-	CASSHQAGTQFF	TGCGCCAGCAGCCACCAAGCGGGGACCCAGTTCTTC
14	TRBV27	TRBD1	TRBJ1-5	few	CATGRTGSNQPQHF	TGTGCCACCGGACGGACAGGCAGCAATCAGCCCCAGCATTTT
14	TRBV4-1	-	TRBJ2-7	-	CASSHPSSSYEQYF	TGCGCCAGCAGCCATCCCTCTAGCAGCTACGAGCAGTACTTC
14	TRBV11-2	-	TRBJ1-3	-	CASSLGYSGNTIYF	TGTGCCAGCAGCTTAGGGTACTCTGGAAACACCATATATTTT
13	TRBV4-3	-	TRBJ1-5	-	CASSQDSNQPQHF	TGCGCCAGCAGCCAAGATTCCAATCAGCCCCAGCATTTT
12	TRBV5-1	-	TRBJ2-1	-	CASSFDSNEQFF	TGCGCCAGCAGCTTCGACTCCAATGAGCAGTTCTTC
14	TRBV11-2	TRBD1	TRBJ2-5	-	CATSPGQVVETQYF	TGTGCCACTAGTCCGGGACAGGTAGTGGAGACCCAGTACTTC
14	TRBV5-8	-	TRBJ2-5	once	CASSLVTREETQYF	TGTGCCAGCAGCTTGGTGACACGAGAAGAGACCCAGTACTTC
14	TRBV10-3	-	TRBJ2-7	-	CAISEAQGVYEQYF	TGTGCCATCAGTGAAGCGCAGGGTGTGTACGAGCAGTACTTC
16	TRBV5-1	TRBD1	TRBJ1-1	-	CASSLAGTGGGTEAFF	TGCGCCAGCAGCTTGGCGGGTACAGGGGGTGGCACTGAAGCTTTCTTT
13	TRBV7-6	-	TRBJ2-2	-	CASSLLTAGELFF	TGTGCCAGCAGCTTATTGACAGCCGGGGAGCTGTTTTTT